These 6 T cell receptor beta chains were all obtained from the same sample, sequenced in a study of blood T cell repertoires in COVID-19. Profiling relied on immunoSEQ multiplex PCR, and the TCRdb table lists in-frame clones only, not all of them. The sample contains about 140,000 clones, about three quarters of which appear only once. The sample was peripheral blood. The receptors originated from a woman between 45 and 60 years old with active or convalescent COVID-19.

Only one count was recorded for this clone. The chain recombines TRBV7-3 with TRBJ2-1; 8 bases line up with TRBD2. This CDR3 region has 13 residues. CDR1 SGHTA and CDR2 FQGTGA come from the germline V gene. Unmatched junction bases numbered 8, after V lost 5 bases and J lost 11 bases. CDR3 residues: CASSNPGGTQQFF. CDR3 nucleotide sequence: TGTGCCAGCAGCAACCCGGGGGGGACCCAGCAGTTCTTC.

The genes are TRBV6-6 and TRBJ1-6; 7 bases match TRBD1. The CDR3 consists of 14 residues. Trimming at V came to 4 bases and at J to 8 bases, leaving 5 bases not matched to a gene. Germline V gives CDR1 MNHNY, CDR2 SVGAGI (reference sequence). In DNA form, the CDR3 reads TGTGCCAGCAGTTTCGACAGGGCCGATTCACCCCTCCACTTT. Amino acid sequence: CASSFDRADSPLHF.

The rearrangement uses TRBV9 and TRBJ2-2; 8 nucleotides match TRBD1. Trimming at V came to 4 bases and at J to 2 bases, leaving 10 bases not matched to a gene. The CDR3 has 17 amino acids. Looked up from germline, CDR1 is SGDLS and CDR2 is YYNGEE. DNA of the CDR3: TGTGCCAGCAGCCCACTAGGACAGGGCTCCAACACCGGGGAGCTGTTTTTT. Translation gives CASSPLGQGSNTGELFF.

The CDR3 DNA sequence: TGTGCCAGCTCACCACGACAGAACACTGAAGCTTTCTTT. Its protein product is CASSPRQNTEAFF. V and J are TRBV18 and TRBJ1-1; D unclear. Germline V gives CDR1 KGHSH, CDR2 LQKENI. Between the trimmed V and J ends, which lost 1 base and 1 base, there was a span of 4 bases. The CDR3 totals 13 residues.

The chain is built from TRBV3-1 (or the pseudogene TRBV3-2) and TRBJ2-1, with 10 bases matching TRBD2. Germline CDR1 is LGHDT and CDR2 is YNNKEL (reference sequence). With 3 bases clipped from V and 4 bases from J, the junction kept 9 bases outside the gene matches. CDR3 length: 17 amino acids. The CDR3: CASSHQSLAGTYNEQFF. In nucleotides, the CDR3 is TGTGCCAGCAGCCACCAGTCACTAGCGGGGACTTACAATGAGCAGTTCTTC.

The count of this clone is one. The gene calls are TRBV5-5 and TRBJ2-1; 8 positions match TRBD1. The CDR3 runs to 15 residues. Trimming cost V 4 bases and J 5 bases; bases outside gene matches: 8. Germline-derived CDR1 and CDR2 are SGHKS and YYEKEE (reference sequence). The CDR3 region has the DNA TGTGCCAGCAGCGTGCGGGACAGGTCTAACAATGAGCAGTTCTTC. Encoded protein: CASSVRDRSNNEQFF.